The rows below give T cell receptor beta chains drawn from one sample of a study of chemoradiotherapy in HPV16-positive cancers. Method: immunoSEQ multiplex PCR; TCRdb's copy keeps in-frame clones and lacks some. The table has around 53,000 clones, around nine tenths seen once. The source material was blood, sampled from a patient who underwent chemoradiotherapy. The source of these receptors is a human donor with HPV-associated anogenital cancer. Both conserved end residues are part of each CDR3. D genes are given only for firm matches. Clone size, where shown, is once, few, many, or a class for clones that have expanded.

.,TRBV29-1,TRBJ2-2,TRBD1,TGCAGCGTTGGGCGGACAGGGGGCCGCAGCACCGGGGAGCTGTTTTTT,CSVGRTGGRSTGELFF
.,TRBV19,TRBJ1-5,.,TGTGCCAGTAGTATAGTCGGGTATCAGCCCCAGCATTTT,CASSIVGYQPQHF
.,TRBV27,TRBJ2-7,.,TGTGCCAGCAGTCCGCGTAGGCTAGGAGCGAACGAGCAGTACTTC,CASSPRRLGANEQYF
.,TRBV7-2,TRBJ2-7,.,TGTGCCAGCAGCTTCCCGGGGACTGTTTCCTACGAGCAGTACTTC,CASSFPGTVSYEQYF
.,TRBV27,TRBJ2-7,.,TGTGCCAGCAGAGCCGGGGTGACGTCCTACGAGCAGTACTTC,CASRAGVTSYEQYF
.,TRBV5-4,TRBJ2-5,TRBD1,TGTGCCAGCAGTAGGACAGGGCAAGAGACCCAGTACTTC,CASSRTGQETQYF
.,TRBV7-2,TRBJ2-3,TRBD2,TGTGCCAGCAGCTTAGTGACTAGCCCAGATACGCAGTATTTT,CASSLVTSPDTQYF
.,TRBV16,TRBJ1-2,.,TGTGCCAGCAGCCAATCCGCCCTACCAAAGACCAACTTC,CASSQSALPKTNF
.,TRBV14,TRBJ2-1,.,TGTGCCAGCAGCCGGGCTAGCGTTTACAATGAGCAGTTCTTC,CASSRASVYNEQFF
.,TRBV19,TRBJ2-7,TRBD2,TGTGCCAGTAGTATTGGGCGCCCTAGCGGCAGGACCTACGAGCAGTACTTC,CASSIGRPSGRTYEQYF
.,TRBV11-1,TRBJ2-3,.,TGTGCCAGCAGCACCTTCACAGATACGCAGTATTTT,CASSTFTDTQYF
.,TRBV6-1,TRBJ2-5,.,TGTGCCAGCAGTGAGAATAGGCATTTGGAGACCCAGTACTTC,CASSENRHLETQYF
.,TRBV5-1,TRBJ2-6,.,TGCGCGCCCGTCCCCCAGTTCGGGGCCAACGTCCTGACTTTC,CAPVPQFGANVLTF
.,TRBV11-1,TRBJ2-1,TRBD2,TGTGCCAGCAGCTTTGTTAGCGGGGTTTACAATGAGCAGTTCTTC,CASSFVSGVYNEQFF
.,TRBV21-1,TRBJ2-5,.,TGTGCCAGCAGCGAACCGGGGGGAGGGAGGCTCCGCGAGACCCAGTACTTC,CASSEPGGGRLRETQYF
.,TRBV18,TRBJ2-7,.,TGTGCCAGCTCACGCGTCGACGAGCAGTACTTC,CASSRVDEQYF
.,TRBV18,TRBJ1-5,.,TGTGCCAGCTCACCACCGGGGGGCAGGGGTGGCAATCAGCCCCAGCATTTT,CASSPPGGRGGNQPQHF
.,TRBV7-2,TRBJ2-1,.,TGTGCCAGCAGCTTAGCTGGGGGTAACTACAATGAGCAGTTCTTC,CASSLAGGNYNEQFF
.,TRBV7-8,TRBJ2-1,.,TGTGCCAGCACCTTGGCCAATGAGCAGTTCTTC,CASTLANEQFF
.,TRBV7-9,TRBJ2-1,TRBD2,TGTGCCAGCAGCTCAGCTGGGCGTTGGCGGGAGTCTTACAATGAGCAGTTCTTC,CASSSAGRWRESYNEQFF
.,TRBV6-6,TRBJ2-3,TRBD1,TGTGCCAGCAGTACCGGACAGGGCCATCGCACAGATACGCAGTATTTT,CASSTGQGHRTDTQYF
once,TRBV4-3,TRBJ1-6,.,TGCGCCAGCAGCCAAGTCAGGAGCTCCTATAATTCACCCCTCCACTTT,CASSQVRSSYNSPLHF
.,TRBV4-2,TRBJ1-5,TRBD1,TGTGCCAGCAGCCAAGGGTCTCAGGGGGCAGAATTTAGCAATCAGCCCCAGCATTTT,CASSQGSQGAEFSNQPQHF
.,TRBV11-2,TRBJ2-5,TRBD2,TGTGCCAGCAGCTCGGACGGGACTAGCACAGAGACCCAGTACTTC,CASSSDGTSTETQYF
.,TRBV23-1,TRBJ1-1,.,TGCGCCAGCAGTCACTCCTCACACAGGAAACGGAACACTGAAGCTTTCTTT,CASSHSSHRKRNTEAFF
.,TRBV7-9,TRBJ2-7,TRBD1,TGTGCCAGCAGCGGCACGGACAGGGAAACGACCCCTACTTCCTACGAGCAGTACTTC,CASSGTDRETTPTSYEQYF
.,TRBV29-1,TRBJ2-3,TRBD1,TGCAGCGTTTCTCATTCCTGGACAGGGGGCAGAGATACGCAGTATTTT,CSVSHSWTGGRDTQYF
.,TRBV6-5,TRBJ2-2,.,TGTGCCAGCCATACTCTCGGTCCCGGGGAGCTGTTTTTT,CASHTLGPGELFF
.,TRBV7-8,TRBJ2-5,.,TGTGCCAGCAGCTTAGCGGGGGTGGAGACCCAGTACTTC,CASSLAGVETQYF
.,TRBV19,TRBJ2-7,.,TGTGCCTCGACCTCCGCGGGGACACATTACGAGCAGTACTTC,CASTSAGTHYEQYF
.,TRBV6-5,TRBJ1-2,.,TGTGCCAGCAGTTACGGGCAGGAGTATGGCTACACCTTC,CASSYGQEYGYTF
once,TRBV30,TRBJ1-1,.,TGTGCCTGGAGTGGCAATCTGGTATACACTGAAGCTTTCTTT,CAWSGNLVYTEAFF
once,TRBV5-1,TRBJ2-5,TRBD2,TGCGCCAGCAGCTTGGAAGGCGGGAGTGGTGGGGAGCAGTACTTC,CASSLEGGSGGEQYF
once,TRBV11-3,TRBJ2-6,TRBD1,TGTGCCAGCAGTCTGGGGACAGGGGCCTCTGGGGCCAACGTCCTGACTTTC,CASSLGTGASGANVLTF
few,TRBV19,TRBJ1-5,TRBD1,TGTGCCAGTAGTGGGTCAGGGGGCCGGCAGCCCCAGCATTTT,CASSGSGGRQPQHF
.,TRBV5-6,TRBJ1-5,.,TGTGCCAGCAGCTTGGGGGATCAGCCCCAGCATTTT,CASSLGDQPQHF
.,TRBV6-5,TRBJ2-3,.,TGTGCCAGCAGTTCTACCCAGACTAGTTCGGGTTTCCGGTATTTT,CASSSTQTSSGFRYF
.,TRBV5-4,TRBJ1-1,TRBD1,TGTGCCAGCAGCTTAGCAGGGGGGTACACTGAAGCTTTCTTT,CASSLAGGYTEAFF
.,TRBV7-8,TRBJ2-5,.,TGTGCCAGCAGCTTACCCCAACTAGCTGGTACCCAGTACTTC,CASSLPQLAGTQYF
.,TRBV7-2,TRBJ1-2,TRBD1,TGTGCCAGCAGCCCCGACAGGGGGAAAAGTGGCTACACCTTC,CASSPDRGKSGYTF
.,TRBV7-3,TRBJ1-1,TRBD1,TGTGCCAGCAGCTGGGGACAGGGCTCTGAAGCTTTCTTT,CASSWGQGSEAFF
.,TRBV27,TRBJ2-7,TRBD2,TGTGCCAGCAGTAGGACTAGCGGGAGTCAATACGAGCAGTACTTC,CASSRTSGSQYEQYF
.,TRBV2,TRBJ1-2,TRBD1,TGTGCCAGCATTAACCAGGGGACAGGCCTTAATGGCTACACCTTC,CASINQGTGLNGYTF
.,TRBV29-1,TRBJ2-1,TRBD1,TGCAGCGGACAGGGGGCACTTTGGGATGAGCAGTTCTTC,CSGQGALWDEQFF
.,TRBV19,TRBJ1-2,TRBD1,TGTGCCAGTAGTACCCCCGGACAGGGCTATGGCTACACCTTC,CASSTPGQGYGYTF
.,TRBV7-9,TRBJ2-1,.,TGTGCCAGCAGCTTAAGGTTAAGCTCCTACAATGAGCAGTTCTTC,CASSLRLSSYNEQFF
.,TRBV5-4,TRBJ2-7,.,TGTGCCAGCAGCTTGGCTGGACAGTCCTCCTACGAGCAGTACTTC,CASSLAGQSSYEQYF
.,TRBV12-5,TRBJ2-5,.,TGTGCTAGTGGTTTGAAGGAGACCCAGTACTTC,CASGLKETQYF
.,TRBV6-1,TRBJ1-6,.,TGTGCCAGCAGCCCCGGACGGGATAATTCACCCCTCCACTTT,CASSPGRDNSPLHF
.,TRBV30,TRBJ1-2,.,TGTGCCTGGAGTGGCCTTCGGGATCCTTTTGGCTACACCTTC,CAWSGLRDPFGYTF